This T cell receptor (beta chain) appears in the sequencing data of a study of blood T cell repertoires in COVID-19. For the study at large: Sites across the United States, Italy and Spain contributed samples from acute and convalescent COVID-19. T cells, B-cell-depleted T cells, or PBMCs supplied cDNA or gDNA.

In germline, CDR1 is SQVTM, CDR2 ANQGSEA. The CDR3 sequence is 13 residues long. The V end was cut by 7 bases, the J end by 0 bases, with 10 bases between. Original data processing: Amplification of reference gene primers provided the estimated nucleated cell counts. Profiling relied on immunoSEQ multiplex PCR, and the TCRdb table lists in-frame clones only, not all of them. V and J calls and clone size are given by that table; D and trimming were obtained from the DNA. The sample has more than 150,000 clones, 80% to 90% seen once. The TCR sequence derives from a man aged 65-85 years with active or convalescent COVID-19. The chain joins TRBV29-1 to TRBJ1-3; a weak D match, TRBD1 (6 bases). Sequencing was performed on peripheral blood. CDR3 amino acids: CSADSRSGNTIYF. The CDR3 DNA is TGCAGCGCGGACAGCCGCTCTGGAAACACCATATATTTT. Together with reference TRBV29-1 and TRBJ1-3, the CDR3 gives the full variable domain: SAVISQKPSRDICQRGTSLTIQCQVDSQVTMMFWYRQQPGQSLTLIATANQGSEATYESGFVIDKFPISRPNLTFSTLTVSNMSPEDSSIYLCSADSRSGNTIYFGEGSWLTVV.